This entry lists 21 T cell receptor beta chains sequenced from one sample in a study of CD4 and CD8 cells across lung adenocarcinoma regions. MiXCR, applied by TCRdb to the PCR reads, yields one record per CDR3 protein. The repertoire holds about 12,000 distinct CDR3 sequences, roughly 50% seen once, with 25% to 30% in the top ten. Material: CD8+ T cells from the margin of a lung tumor. The receptors stem from a male donor with lung adenocarcinoma. The CD4 and CD8 labels of this study may be unreliable.

In this sample, this clonotype turned up a few times. The CDR3 nucleotides are TGTGCCAGCAGCGCCGGGATCGGGAGGGAGCAGTACTTC. Translation gives CASSAGIGREQYF. The genes are TRBV11-3 and TRBJ2-5, with 8 positions matching TRBD2. The CDR3 is 13 residues long. V trimming: 5 bases; J trimming: 11 bases; junction bases outside the gene matches: 10. Germline lookup yields CDR1 SGHNT and CDR2 YENEEA. The variable domain in full, with the rest retrieved from reference TRBV11-3 and TRBJ2-5, is EAGVVQSPRYKIIEKKQPVAFWCNPISGHNTLYWYLQNLGQGPELLIRYENEEAVDDSQLPKDRFSAERLKGVDSTLKIQPAELGDSAVYLCASSAGIGREQYFGPGTRLLVL.

This clonotype was detected many times. The chain couples TRBV2 to TRBJ2-3; D perhaps matches TRBD1 (6 bases). Germline V gives CDR1 SNHLY, CDR2 FYNNEI. Between the trimmed V and J ends, which lost 2 bases and 2 bases, there was a span of 14 bases. This CDR3 is 16 amino acids long. Written as DNA, the CDR3 is TGTGCCAGCAGTGAAACCACGACAGGACTCACAGATACGCAGTATTTT. Amino acids: CASSETTTGLTDTQYF.

The V gene is TRBV11-2, the J gene TRBJ2-1; 8 positions match TRBD2. Germline assignment: CDR1 SGHAT and CDR2 FQNNGV. V lost 6 bases to trimming and J lost 8 bases; unmatched junction nucleotides: 6. The CDR3 covers 13 residues. CDR3 bases: TGTGCCAGCAGACGTGGACTAGCTCATGAGCAGTTCTTC. Protein: CASRRGLAHEQFF. Looking up the rest from reference TRBV11-2 and TRBJ2-1 gives the full variable domain: EAGVAQSPRYKIIEKRQSVAFWCNPISGHATLYWYQQILGQGPKLLIQFQNNGVVDDSQLPKDRFSAERLKGVDSTLKIQPAKLEDSAVYLCASRRGLAHEQFFGPGTRLTVL.

In this sample, this clonotype turned up many times. The rearrangement joins TRBV27 to TRBJ2-1; TRBD2 agrees at 14 bases. This CDR3 is 18 amino acids long. In germline, CDR1 is MNHEY, CDR2 SMNVEV (reference sequence). V shed 2 bases and J 7 bases; nucleotides not matched to a gene: 10. The CDR3 DNA sequence: TGTGCCAGCAGTTTAAGGACTAGCGGGAGGATGCCGAGGAATGAGCAGTTCTTC. It yields the protein CASSLRTSGRMPRNEQFF.

This clonotype rates as medium-sized. This clone may be a read error of a much larger clone one base away. The chain has TRBV6-1 and TRBJ2-1; TRBD1 agrees at 10 bases. Looked up from germline, CDR1 is MNHNS and CDR2 is SASEGT. V lost 7 bases to trimming and J lost 10 bases; unmatched junction nucleotides: 10. This CDR3 has 14 amino acids. CDR3 sequence (DNA): TGTGCCAGCAACCAGGACAGGGGGAGCTACGAGCAGTTCTTC. This gives the protein CASNQDRGSYEQFF.

This clonotype showed up many times. A much bigger clone sits one base away, suggesting this may be a read error. Written as DNA, the CDR3 is TGTGCCAGCAATGGGGGGTTGGGCTCCTACGAGCAGTTCTTC. It codes for CASNGGLGSYEQFF. The V and J genes are TRBV6-1 and TRBJ2-1; D may be TRBD2 (6 bases). The CDR3 loop spans 14 amino acids. The V end lost 7 bases, the J end lost 10 bases, and 20 bases lay between the germline ends. Germline lookup yields CDR1 MNHNS and CDR2 SASEGT.

This clonotype was recorded a few times. The chain is built from TRBV12-5 and TRBJ2-1, with a possible D match to TRBD2 (5 bases). CDR1 and CDR2 (germline): LGHNT, FRNRAP. The CDR3 loop spans 14 amino acids. The ends were cut back, 7 bases at V and 0 bases at J, with 10 bases in the middle. CDR3 region: CASAAGSSYNEQFF. CDR3 bases: TGTGCTAGTGCCGCGGGCAGCTCCTACAATGAGCAGTTCTTC.

About this clonotype: Given the absence of the conserved phenylalanine or tryptophan at the CDR3 end, a read error is likely. The limits of the CDR3 on the DNA are not certain, so only TCRdb's listed CDR3 is given. This chain uses TRBV15 with TRBJ2-5; the table names TRBD1, a call not compared with the DNA. CDR1 and CDR2 (germline): LNHNV, YYDKDF (reference sequence). A total of 23 residues make up the CDR3, ends included. The CDR3 is CPPLPCNPFSTSQWSDLLKIELV.

This rearrangement joins TRBV6-4 to TRBJ2-1; tentative D call: TRBD2 (6 bases). The germline V gene encodes CDR1 MRHNA and CDR2 SNTAGT. This CDR3 has 13 residues. V lost 3 bases and J 13 bases, leaving 16 bases between the germline ends. The CDR3, as DNA: TGTGCCAGCAGTGAAGGGGCAGGCGGGACCCAGTTCTTC. It yields the protein CASSEGAGGTQFF.

The CDR3 loop is CASSRTSGGLNEQFF. CDR3 DNA sequence: TGTGCCAGCAGCCGGACTAGCGGGGGTCTCAATGAGCAGTTCTTC. The genes are TRBV7-9 and TRBJ2-1, with 13 bases aligning to TRBD2. The CDR3 loop spans 15 amino acids. The ends lost 5 bases at V and 6 bases at J; junction bases unmatched: 4. Per the germline V gene, CDR1 is SEHNR and CDR2 is FQNEAQ (reference sequence).

The chain carries TRBV6-5 and TRBJ2-5; the D gene could be TRBD1 or TRBD2 (5 bases each). Trimming took 6 bases from V and 0 from J, leaving 14 bases between them. CDR1 and CDR2 from the germline V gene are MNHEY and SVGAGI. This CDR3 region has 15 residues. CDR3 coding DNA: TGTGCCAGCAGCCTTTCCGGGGCGTACCAAGAGACCCAGTACTTC. It codes for CASSLSGAYQETQYF.

The J gene is TRBJ2-1, the V gene TRBV6-1; D is uncertain. The DNA end favors TRBJ2-3, so the J call may be wrong. Per the germline V gene, CDR1 is MNHNS and CDR2 is SASEGT. The CDR3 covers 14 residues. CDR3 DNA: TGTGCCAGCACCCAGGCTGTGGGTACAGATGAGCAGTATTTT. Translating gives CASTQAVGTDEQYF.

This clonotype was seen once. An end of the junction differs from the germline gene, which may be a read error. The chain is built from TRBV6-1 and TRBJ2-1; TRBD2 matches at 8 bases. This CDR3 is built from 17 residues. CDR1 and CDR2 (germline): MNHNS, SASEGT. DNA for the CDR3: TGTGCCAGCAGGACGGGACTAGGGTGGGACGACACAAATATGCAGTATTTC. This sequence encodes CASRTGLGWDDTNMQYF.

The genes are TRBV7-8 and TRBJ2-1; TRBD2 might be the D (7 bases). Deletions cut 4 bases from V and 1 base from J, with 11 bases between. The CDR3 is made up of 15 amino acids. CDR1 SGHVS and CDR2 FQNEAQ come from the germline V gene. The DNA of the CDR3 is TGTGCCAGCAGCTCAGGGGAGGGGTCCTACAATGAGCAGTTCTTC. It specifies CASSSGEGSYNEQFF.

In its sample, this clonotype ranks as medium-sized. The chain couples TRBV6-1 to TRBJ2-5; D is perhaps TRBD2 (6 bases). The germline V gene encodes CDR1 MNHNS and CDR2 SASEGT. The V gene lost 4 bases and the J gene lost 2 bases, with 17 bases spanning the gap. The CDR3 covers 16 residues. CDR3 coding DNA: TGTGCCAGCAGTGGGGGTTTCTTTGGGACTCAAGAGACCCAGTACTTC. Residues: CASSGGFFGTQETQYF.

This clonotype showed up many times. The V and J genes are TRBV6-2 or TRBV6-3 and TRBJ2-1, with D possibly TRBD2 on 6 matching bases. Trimming took 8 bases from V and 9 from J, leaving 17 bases between them. The CDR3 is 13 amino acids. Germline-derived CDR1 and CDR2 are MNHEY and SVGEGT. The CDR3 nucleotides are TGTGCCAGCTCGGGGACTTACGGGAGTGAGCAGTTCTTC. Protein sequence: CASSGTYGSEQFF.

This clonotype has just a few counts. The V gene is TRBV30, the J gene TRBJ2-7, with D maybe TRBD2 (6 bases). Deletions cut 0 bases from V and 4 bases from J, with 7 bases between. The CDR3 covers 12 residues. CDR1 is GTSNPN and CDR2 is SVGIG in the germline V gene (reference sequence). In DNA, the CDR3 is TGTGCCTGGAGTGTACGGGGGTACGAGCAGTACTTC. Protein: CAWSVRGYEQYF.

This clonotype was seen repeatedly, ten times or more. V and J are TRBV6-5 and TRBJ2-5; a weak D match, TRBD2 (5 bases). The J call may be faulty, since TRBJ2-7 better matches the DNA end. This CDR3 is 15 amino acids long. CDR1 and CDR2 (germline): MNHEY, SVGAGI. CDR3 region: CASSYSKQQRVEQYF. The CDR3 bases are TGTGCCAGCAGTTACTCTAAGCAACAGAGGGTCGAGCAGTACTTC.

The chain has TRBV10-3 and TRBJ2-5; 8 nucleotides align to TRBD2. CDR1 and CDR2 from the germline V gene are ENHRY and SYGVKD. The CDR3 consists of 15 residues. The CDR3 DNA reads as TGTGGCGCGGGGACGGGGGGGCGTGGCCAAGAGACCCAGTACTTC. It is translated as CGAGTGGRGQETQYF.

This clonotype was found a few times. The chain recombines TRBV7-2 with TRBJ2-3; D remains unclear. The CDR3 contains 15 residues. Germline V CDR1 and CDR2: SGHTA, FQGNSA. V dropped 2 bases and J dropped 5 bases, with 14 bases sitting between them. The CDR3: CASSLRPPPQDTQYF. The CDR3 bases are TGTGCCAGCAGCTTAAGGCCGCCTCCCCAAGATACGCAGTATTTT.

This chain links TRBV6-5 with TRBJ2-2; D tentatively reads TRBD1 or TRBD2 (5 bases each). The CDR3 is 15 residues long. Trimming took 2 bases from V and 13 from J, leaving 20 bases between them. Germline V gene lookup returns CDR1 MNHEY and CDR2 SVGAGI. The chain's CDR3 is CASSYPWTSTGTLFF. Written as DNA, the CDR3 is TGTGCCAGCAGTTACCCGTGGACGAGCACCGGGACGCTGTTTTTT.